This T cell receptor beta chain was observed in a study of early T cells in non-severe SARS-CoV-2 infection. Overall study: The authors sequenced bulk RNA from unsorted whole blood, leaving chains unpaired. Study results and limitations: VDJdb-based annotation leaned toward anti-spike CD8 responses and missed private and CD4 specificities.

Trimming removed 7 bases from V and 4 bases from J, with 16 bases in between. The CDR3 runs 15 residues. The germline V gene encodes CDR1 MDHEN and CDR2 SYDVKM. In this sample, this clonotype turned up a few times. Its antigen is currently unknown. The protocol attached unique molecular identifiers to individual cDNA molecules. TCRdb re-called the 5' RACE reads through MiXCR, storing one row per CDR3 protein. The sample lists about 36,000 distinct CDR3 sequences; 6% to 7.5% were seen once. Sequencing used whole blood, obtained at baseline. The rearrangement uses TRBV28 and TRBJ2-2; possible D gene TRBD2, 6 bases. This sequence originates from an adult who was a healthcare worker with PCR-confirmed SARS-CoV-2 infection or an uninfected control (not recorded which). The CDR3 here is CASIRSGAPTGELFF. In DNA, the CDR3 is TGTGCCAGCATTAGGTCGGGAGCCCCCACCGGGGAGCTGTTTTTT. Variable domain in full (rest from reference TRBV28 and TRBJ2-2): DVKVTQSSRYLVKRTGEKVFLECVQDMDHENMFWYRQDPGLGLRLIYFSYDVKMKEKGDIPEGYSVSREKKERFSLILESASTNQTSMYLCASIRSGAPTGELFFGEGSRLTVL.